This T cell receptor beta chain appears in the sequencing data of a study of CD8+ T cells in alopecia areata (dated by TCRdb to about 2018). Describing the broader study: The treated patients, all with moderate-to-severe alopecia areata, were enrolled in an open-label pilot trial of oral tofacitinib given at 5 to 10 mg twice daily. On the human side, TCRbeta sequencing was run on scalp tissue and on sorted CD4+ and CD8+ peripheral blood T cells from healthy controls and from alopecia areata patients with either patchy or totalis/universalis disease. RNA came from the PAXgene miRNA kit for fixed scalp, the miRNeasy kit for PBMCs, and the RNeasy kit for mouse skin. Tofacitinib-treated patients had biopsies at baseline and at 4 and 24 weeks of treatment, with a later scalp biopsy in several patients. Tofacitinib was administered for 6 to 18 months, and 6 months of follow-up off drug were then conducted to assess delayed response and recurrence. Scalp clonality was compared among normal scalp (n=4), patchy alopecia areata scalp (n=8), and alopecia totalis/universalis scalp (n=8). To study T cell clonal expansion in alopecia areata, the researchers applied high-throughput TCRbeta sequencing to both the C3H/HeJ mouse model and human patients. Amplification of TCRbeta CDR3 regions was done by immunoSEQ multiplex PCR using 35 Vbeta forward primers and 13 Jbeta reverse primers. On the study overall, not on this receptor specifically: Compared with normal scalp, lesional scalp, particularly in alopecia totalis/universalis, had higher clonality and more expanded CD8+ clones, which suggests antigenic drive. Unlike mouse skin, which is dominated by gammadelta T cells, normal human skin has resident alphabeta T cells that are also sequenced, and this complicates analysis of the scalp TCR repertoire. Shared TCR sequences between patients were less evident than in mice, which may be partly attributable to HLA diversity in the patient population.

From alopecia areata patients, peripheral blood was collected along with lesional scalp punch biopsies. After PBMCs were isolated by density centrifugation and stained for CD3, CD4 and CD8, a FACSAria was used to sort CD4+ and CD8+ T cells. About this clone: Its antigen is unknown. No much larger clone exists at a distance of one base, and base qualities are not known.

The method was the immunoSEQ multiplex PCR assay. RNA was extracted from all samples and reverse transcribed into cDNA, which served as template for TCR sequencing. SuperScript III was used to make first-strand cDNA, primed with a 2:1 mix of oligo-dT and random hexamers. A synthetic immune receptor repertoire was used to gauge amplification bias, and whatever bias remained was removed computationally. Per the original workflow: Raw reads were preprocessed to remove errors, and CDR3 was defined according to IMGT conventions as the region from the conserved cysteine to phenylalanine. Clonality was computed by normalizing Shannon entropy by log2 of the number of productive unique TCRs and subtracting the result from 1. Whether each scalp clone was CD4 or CD8 was inferred by checking scalp TCRbeta sequences against the CD4 and CD8 repertoires from sorted blood. The clones in this table, taken by TCRdb from immuneACCESS, are in-frame only. Not every clone is retained; where verified, under half of the shortfall comes from an unresolved V gene, and the cause of the rest is unknown. V and J calls and clone size are given by that table; D and trimming were obtained from the DNA. The sample profile shows around 140,000 clones; approximately 45% of them were found once. The ten largest clones take up approximately 6.8% of the sample.

At the junction V is shortened by 7 bases and J by 2 bases, with 15 bases in between. Inclusive of the bounding cysteine and phenylalanine, the CDR3 is 16 residues long. The kept DNA is CDR3 alone, 48 bases in frame from the first base. The germline V gene supplies CDR1 SNHLY and CDR2 FYNNEI. This TCR derives from a human donor with alopecia areata. The material sequenced was CD4+ T cells sorted from blood. The V gene is TRBV2 and the J gene is TRBJ2-6; the D match is possibly TRBD1 or TRBD2, with 5 bases aligned in each. The DNA reads TGTGCCAGCACCGAGATAGGGACGGCTGGGGCCAACGTCCTGACTTTC. It translates to CASTEIGTAGANVLTF.